Listed below are T cell receptor beta chains from one sample, sequenced in a study of shared T cell receptors in the human thymus. Here immunoSEQ multiplex PCR was the method, and the copy in TCRdb shows in-frame clones only, minus some. The sample yields about 660,000 clones, 88% seen once. These same records also appear under a second study, on human thymus T cells.

The sequencing sample was made of thymocytes. These receptor sequences come from a boy under two years old with a congenital heart defect. CDR3s leave out the opening cysteine and the closing phenylalanine or tryptophan. Size is omitted from some rows. Given values are once, few, many or a class for expanded clones.

clone_size j_call v_call cdr3_aa
. TRBJ2-1 TRBV5-1 ASSLVGEYNEQF
. TRBJ1-4 TRBV10-2 ASSETGHEKLF
. TRBJ1-1 TRBV9 ASSNRVETEAF
. TRBJ2-5 TRBV11-2 ASSLGRAGRPSYQETQY
. TRBJ2-7 TRBV27 ASSFERNHYEQY
. TRBJ1-1 TRBV14 ASSPGQGANTEAF
. TRBJ2-7 TRBV27 ASSLSPGREQY
once TRBJ1-2 TRBV11-2 ASSLDGEGDKGYT
. TRBJ2-2 TRBV5-4 ASSLARGVAGGPDTGELF
. TRBJ1-4 TRBV19 ASSIGRQLNEKLF
once TRBJ2-2 TRBV11-2 ASSPPVPNTGELF
. TRBJ1-5 TRBV5-8 ASSIGFRLQRGNQPQH
. TRBJ1-1 TRBV11-2 ASSPTRPDTPRPEAF
once TRBJ2-3 TRBV4-3 ASSPQYQRTSGRTDTQY
. TRBJ1-6 TRBV5-6 ASSTTGTGEGSPLH
. TRBJ2-1 TRBV5-4 ASSLAWAYNEQF
. TRBJ2-1 TRBV7-2 ASSSILPLAGDWNEQF
. TRBJ2-5 TRBV15 ATSTATSGGETQY
. TRBJ2-5 TRBV28 ASSLGPRTQY
. TRBJ2-5 TRBV6-5 ASTREGLGTQY
once TRBJ2-7 TRBV15 ATSRDRTYEQY
. TRBJ2-7 TRBV5-1 ASTKLGGANEQY
. TRBJ1-5 TRBV11-3 ATPYRESNQPQH
. TRBJ1-1 TRBV28 ANSSTPGHPNTEAF
. TRBJ1-2 TRBV15 ATSREVSPGAAYGYT
. TRBJ2-7 TRBV11-2 ASSYSEYEQY
once TRBJ2-3 TRBV5-4 ASSWTGEYDTQY
once TRBJ2-1 TRBV7-3 ASSSRGLATYNEQF
. TRBJ1-5 TRBV7-8 ASSSRQSNQPQH
once TRBJ1-1 TRBV27 ASLPNRADTEAF
. TRBJ2-5 TRBV27 ASSLRSGSPQETQY
. TRBJ2-3 TRBV25-1 ASNPLGADTQY
. TRBJ2-3 TRBV6-1 ASSVQGASTDTQY
. TRBJ2-5 TRBV28 ASSPRLAGEGETQY
few TRBJ2-3 TRBV28 ASSFAGTSGTGDTQY
. TRBJ1-2 TRBV18 ASSQTLQVGYT
. TRBJ1-1 TRBV29-1 SVARGWAEANTEAF
once TRBJ2-1 TRBV6-5 ASSPTSGSVDEQF
once TRBJ2-7 TRBV27 ASSKNRDFVHEQY
. TRBJ2-7 TRBV7-2 ASSLEGPQRTSYEQY
. TRBJ2-7 TRBV7-9 ASSFTSGSSRDWHEQY
. TRBJ2-7 TRBV30 AWSSSGTYEQY
once TRBJ2-7 TRBV5-6 ASSLVRGSSYEQY
few TRBJ1-4 TRBV4-3 ASRQITRGTNEKLF
once TRBJ2-4 TRBV5-4 ASSMDLTTEKNIQY